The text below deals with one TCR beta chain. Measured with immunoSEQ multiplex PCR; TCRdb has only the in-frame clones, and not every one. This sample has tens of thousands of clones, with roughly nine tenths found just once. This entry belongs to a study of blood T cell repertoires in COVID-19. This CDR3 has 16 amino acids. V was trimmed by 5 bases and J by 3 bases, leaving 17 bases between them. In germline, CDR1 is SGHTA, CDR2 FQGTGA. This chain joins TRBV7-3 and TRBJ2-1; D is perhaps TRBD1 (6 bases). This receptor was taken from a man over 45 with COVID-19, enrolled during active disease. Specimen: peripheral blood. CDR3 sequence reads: CASSPYPGAGYNEQFF. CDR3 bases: TGTGCCAGCAGCCCCTACCCAGGGGCGGGCTACAATGAGCAGTTCTTC. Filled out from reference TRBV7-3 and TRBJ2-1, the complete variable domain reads GAGVSQTPSNKVTEKGKYVELRCDPISGHTALYWYRQSLGQGPEFLIYFQGTGAADDSGLPNDRFFAVRPEGSVSTLKIQRTERGDSAVYLCASSPYPGAGYNEQFFGPGTRLTVL.